This T cell receptor beta chain was recorded in a study of blood T cell repertoires in COVID-19. Original data processing: Amplification from reference gene primers served as the basis for estimated nucleated cell counts. Method: immunoSEQ multiplex PCR; TCRdb's copy keeps in-frame clones and lacks some. V and J calls plus clone size are reproduced from that table; the DNA served to infer D and trimming. The sample has approximately 330,000 clones, 88% seen once. Sequencing was carried out using peripheral blood. This sequence was found in a woman aged 45 to 65 with active or convalescent COVID-19.

CDR3 in amino acids: CASSSGSTEAFF. The CDR3 DNA is TGCGCCAGCAGCTCAGGGTCCACTGAAGCTTTCTTT. J is TRBJ1-1 and V is TRBV5-1, with D perhaps TRBD1 (5 bases). Germline assignment: CDR1 SGHRS and CDR2 YFSETQ. This CDR3 is built from 12 residues. Trimming removed 3 bases from V and 4 bases from J, with 7 bases in between.